Described below is a single T cell receptor beta chain sequence and its context. Its matching antigen is unknown. Only in-frame clones appear in the TCRdb table, and some are missing; sequencing was by immunoSEQ multiplex PCR. The table has 89,000 or so clones, about 87% seen once. The data were obtained in a study of T cell responses to AZD1222 COVID-19 vaccine. In the study overall: Second-dose intervals near 4 or 12 weeks were combined. The study's findings and limits: Most donors were white British, females outnumbered males, and clonal diversity was possibly underestimated. At baseline, seropositivity was found in only 5 to 7 AZD1222 recipients. Repertoires were sampled only after the peak T cell response.

Germline assignment: CDR1 SGHKS and CDR2 YYEKEE (reference sequence). The germline V and J ends were trimmed by 0 bases and 1 base, with 11 bases remaining between them. The CDR3 sequence is 15 residues long. The sequenced sample was peripheral blood, obtained on day 0 of AZD1222 vaccination. The sequence was collected from an adult in good health. The chain links TRBV5-5 to TRBJ2-7; D is unclear. The CDR3 DNA sequence: TGTGCCAGCAGCTTGGGCCCAATCGCGTCCTACGAGCAGTACTTC. Its protein product is CASSLGPIASYEQYF.